Below, 12 T cell receptor beta chains from the same sample are listed, as sequenced in a study of shared clonotypes between healthy human individuals. Method: immunoSEQ multiplex PCR; TCRdb's copy keeps in-frame clones and lacks some. Counted here are approximately 530,000 clones, roughly 95% occurring once; the ten biggest clones make up less than 0.06%. Material: naive CD4+ T cells sorted from blood. Stated subset: CD45RA+ positively selected. The receptors derive from a woman between 25 and 40 years old in good health.

CDR3 region: CASSPNGQAPYEQYF. CDR3 bases: TGCGCCAGCAGCCCCAATGGACAGGCCCCCTACGAGCAGTACTTC. This rearrangement joins TRBV5-1 to TRBJ2-7, with 7 bases lining up with TRBD1. The J segment lost 2 bases and the V segment lost 4 bases, leaving 9 bases of the junction unmatched. The V gene's germline CDR1 is SGHRS and CDR2 YFSETQ. The CDR3 runs 15 residues. Using reference TRBV5-1 and TRBJ2-7 for the parts outside the CDR3, the full variable domain is KAGVTQTPRYLIKTRGQQVTLSCSPISGHRSVSWYQQTPGQGLQFLFEYFSETQRNKGNFPGRFSGRQFSNSRSEMNVSTLELGDSALYLCASSPNGQAPYEQYFGPGTRLTVT.

The chain is built from TRBV11-2 and TRBJ1-2; D ambiguous. The V gene's germline CDR1 is SGHAT and CDR2 FQNNGV. There are 16 residues in the CDR3. Deletions cut 6 bases from V and 5 bases from J, with 22 bases between. CDR3 residues: CASRCRVQTPRYGYTF. The DNA for the CDR3 is TGTGCCAGCAGATGTAGAGTACAAACCCCTAGGTATGGCTACACCTTC.

About this clone itself: This sample also contains other DNA sequences that code for the same CDR3. The chain links TRBV28 to TRBJ2-7; 7 bases fit TRBD2. The CDR3 sequence is 13 residues long. Germline V CDR1 and CDR2: MDHEN, SYDVKM. Germline trimming cut 3 bases from V and 3 bases from J; bases unmatched to any gene: 2. The CDR3 DNA reads as TGTGCCAGCAGTTTCGGCGGGAGCTACGAGCAGTACTTC. It codes for CASSFGGSYEQYF. Together with reference TRBV28 and TRBJ2-7, the CDR3 gives the full variable domain: DVKVTQSSRYLVKRTGEKVFLECVQDMDHENMFWYRQDPGLGLRLIYFSYDVKMKEKGDIPEGYSVSREKKERFSLILESASTNQTSMYLCASSFGGSYEQYFGPGTRLTVT.

The chain links TRBV2 to TRBJ2-5, with 10 bases identical to TRBD1. TRBJ2-7 explains the end of the DNA better; the J call may be wrong. The CDR3 covers 13 residues. CDR1 and CDR2 (germline): SNHLY, FYNNEI. The CDR3 sequence: CASTGQGRNEQYF. The CDR3 DNA reads as TGTGCCAGCACGGGACAGGGGCGGAACGAGCAGTACTTC.

The gene calls are TRBV5-1 and TRBJ2-3; 11 bases line up with TRBD2. Germline CDR1 reads SGHRS; CDR2 reads YFSETQ. The length of the CDR3 is 16 residues. With 3 bases clipped from V and 2 bases from J, the junction kept 5 bases outside the gene matches. The CDR3 sequence: CASSSGTSGYTDTQYF. CDR3 nucleotides: TGCGCCAGCAGCTCAGGGACTAGCGGATACACAGATACGCAGTATTTT.

Regarding this clone: The same CDR3 also results from other DNA sequences found in this sample. The chain has TRBV5-1 and TRBJ2-5, with 7 bases that match TRBD2. The CDR3 has 14 amino acids. V was clipped by 0 bases and J by 5 bases; unmatched bases: 4. The germline V gene has CDR1 SGHRS and CDR2 YFSETQ. CDR3 sequence: CASSLAGGGETQYF. In DNA, the CDR3 is TGCGCCAGCAGCTTGGCGGGAGGTGGGGAGACCCAGTACTTC.

This clone was picked up one time. The chain links TRBV20-1 to TRBJ2-7; D uncertain. Germline V gene data show CDR1 as DFQATT and CDR2 as SNEGSKA (reference sequence). This CDR3 has 11 amino acids. Trimming left V 8 bases short and J 3 bases short, with 11 bases between. For the CDR3, the DNA is TGCAGTCCTTCAGCGAACTACGAGCAGTACTTC. Translated, it gives CSPSANYEQYF.

This chain connects TRBV6-1 to TRBJ2-7; D perhaps matches TRBD2 (5 bases). Germline CDR1 MNHNS, CDR2 SASEGT. The CDR3 spans 14 residues. V gave up 2 bases and J gave up 0 bases, with 8 bases separating them. The CDR3 bases are TGTGCCAGCAGTGAAATGGGGAGCTCCTACGAGCAGTACTTC. It is translated as CASSEMGSSYEQYF.

The chain links TRBV30 to TRBJ2-1; 9 nucleotides agree with TRBD1. The ends lost 0 bases at V and 1 base at J; junction bases unmatched: 1. This CDR3 contains 15 residues. CDR1 GTSNPN and CDR2 SVGIG come from the germline V gene (reference sequence). The CDR3 loop reads CAWSVGTGSYNEQFF. CDR3 DNA sequence: TGTGCCTGGAGTGTAGGGACAGGGTCCTACAATGAGCAGTTCTTC.

The chain carries TRBV2 and TRBJ1-2; D gene ambiguous. Looked up from germline, CDR1 is SNHLY and CDR2 is FYNNEI. There are 14 residues in the CDR3. Trimming took off 1 base at V and 4 bases at J, with 10 bases between the two ends. CDR3 in amino acids: CASSEGPKGYGYTF. For the CDR3, the DNA is TGTGCCAGCAGTGAAGGGCCAAAGGGCTATGGCTACACCTTC.

V is TRBV27 and J is TRBJ2-2; D gene unclear. Between the trimmed V and J ends, which lost 2 bases and 0 bases, there was a span of 7 bases. This CDR3 contains 15 residues. Germline V gene lookup returns CDR1 MNHEY and CDR2 SMNVEV (reference sequence). CDR3 DNA sequence: TGTGCCAGCAGTTTACTCGGGCCGAACACCGGGGAGCTGTTTTTT. This translates into CASSLLGPNTGELFF.

The rearrangement joins TRBV28 to TRBJ2-2, with 8 bases that match TRBD1. This CDR3 is 15 amino acids long. Trimming at V came to 6 bases and at J to 4 bases, leaving 7 bases not matched to a gene. Germline CDR1 and CDR2: MDHEN and SYDVKM. CDR3 nucleotide sequence: TGTGCCAGCAGCTCGGACAGGGCGGCCACCGGGGAGCTGTTTTTT. It translates to CASSSDRAATGELFF.